The subject of this entry is one TCR beta chain. Authors' processing steps: Counts of nucleated cells, estimated from reference gene primer amplification, were obtained. The table came from immunoSEQ multiplex PCR; TCRdb's copy has only in-frame clones and leaves some out. V and J calls and clone size are as listed in that table; D and trimming were resolved from the DNA. The sample lists around 260,000 clones, less than 90% seen once, with under 5.5% in the top ten. The data belong to a study of blood T cell repertoires in COVID-19. On the study more broadly: The United States, Italy and Spain were the sources of the acute and convalescent COVID-19 samples.

Germline V gene sequence: CDR1 SGHDN, CDR2 FVKESK. This CDR3 has 15 residues. V dropped 4 bases and J dropped 4; count of bases not matched to a gene: 7. The source of this sequence is a man aged 60 to 69 with acute or convalescent COVID-19. The chain joins TRBV14 to TRBJ1-1; TRBD1 agrees at 9 bases. The sample consisted of peripheral blood. The CDR3 bases are TGTGCCAGCAGCCGAGGGACAGGGTTAGGCACTGAAGCTTTCTTT. The encoded protein is CASSRGTGLGTEAFF.